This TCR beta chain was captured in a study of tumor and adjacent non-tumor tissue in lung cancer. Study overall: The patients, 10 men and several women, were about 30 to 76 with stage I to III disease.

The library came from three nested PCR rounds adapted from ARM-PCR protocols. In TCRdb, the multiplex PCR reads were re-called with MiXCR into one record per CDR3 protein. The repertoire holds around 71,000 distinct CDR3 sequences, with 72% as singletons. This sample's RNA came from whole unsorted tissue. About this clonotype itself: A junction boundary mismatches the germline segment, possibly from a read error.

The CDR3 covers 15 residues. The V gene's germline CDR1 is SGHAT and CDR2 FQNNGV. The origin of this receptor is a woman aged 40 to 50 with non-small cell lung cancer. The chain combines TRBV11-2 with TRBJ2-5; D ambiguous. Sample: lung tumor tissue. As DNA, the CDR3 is TGTGCCGGCAGCCTAACCACCGGAGTAGGGGAGACCCAGTACTTC. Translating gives CAGSLTTGVGETQYF. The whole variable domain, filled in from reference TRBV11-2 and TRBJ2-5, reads EAGVAQSPRYKIIEKRQSVAFWCNPISGHATLYWYQQILGQGPKLLIQFQNNGVVDDSQLPKDRFSAERLKGVDSTLKIQPAKLEDSAVYLCAGSLTTGVGETQYFGPGTRLLVL.